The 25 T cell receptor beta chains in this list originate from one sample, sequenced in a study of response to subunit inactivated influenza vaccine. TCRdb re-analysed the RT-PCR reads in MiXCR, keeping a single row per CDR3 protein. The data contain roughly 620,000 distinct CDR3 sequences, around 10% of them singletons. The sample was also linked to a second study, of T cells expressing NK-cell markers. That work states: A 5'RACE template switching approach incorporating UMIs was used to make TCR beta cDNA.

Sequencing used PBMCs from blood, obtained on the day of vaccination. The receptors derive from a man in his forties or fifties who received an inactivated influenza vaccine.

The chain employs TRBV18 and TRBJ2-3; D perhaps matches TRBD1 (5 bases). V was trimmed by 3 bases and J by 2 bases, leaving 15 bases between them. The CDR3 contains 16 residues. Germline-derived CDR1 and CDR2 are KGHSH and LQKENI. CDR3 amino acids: CASSPTGTVPTDTQYF. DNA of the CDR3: TGTGCCAGCTCACCTACAGGAACGGTTCCCACAGATACGCAGTATTTT.

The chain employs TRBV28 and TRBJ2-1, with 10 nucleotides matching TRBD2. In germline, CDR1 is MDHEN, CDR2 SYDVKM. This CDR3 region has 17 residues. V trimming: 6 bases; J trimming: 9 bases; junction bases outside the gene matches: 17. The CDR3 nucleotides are TGTGCCAGCAGACCGGGACTAGCGAGAGTCTCAGGGGGTGAGCAGTTCTTC. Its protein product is CASRPGLARVSGGEQFF.

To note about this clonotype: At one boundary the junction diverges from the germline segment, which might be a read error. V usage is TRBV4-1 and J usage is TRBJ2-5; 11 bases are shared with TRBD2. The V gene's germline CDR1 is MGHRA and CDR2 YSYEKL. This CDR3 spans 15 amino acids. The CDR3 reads CASCQGIAGGETQYF. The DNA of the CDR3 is TGCGCCAGCTGCCAAGGCATAGCGGGGGGGGAGACCCAGTACTTC.

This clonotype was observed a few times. In nucleotides, the CDR3 is TGTGCCAGCAGCCTTTTCGGGGGGCGGGGTAATTCACCCCTCCACTTT. It yields the protein CASSLFGGRGNSPLHF. The chain couples TRBV28 to TRBJ1-6, with a tentative D call TRBD1 (6 bases). Germline values: CDR1 MDHEN, CDR2 SYDVKM. V shed 6 bases and J shed 6 bases, with 18 bases lying between them. The CDR3 covers 16 residues.

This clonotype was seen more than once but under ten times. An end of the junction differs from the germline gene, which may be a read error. This chain's CDR3 is CASSLEAGTEGTEAFF. For the CDR3, the DNA is TGTGCTAGCAGCTTAGAAGCCGGGACAGAGGGAACTGAAGCTTTCTTT. V and J are TRBV7-7 and TRBJ1-1; 7 bases agree with TRBD1. The CDR3 extends over 16 amino acids. From germline, CDR1 is SSHAT and CDR2 FNYEAQ (reference sequence).

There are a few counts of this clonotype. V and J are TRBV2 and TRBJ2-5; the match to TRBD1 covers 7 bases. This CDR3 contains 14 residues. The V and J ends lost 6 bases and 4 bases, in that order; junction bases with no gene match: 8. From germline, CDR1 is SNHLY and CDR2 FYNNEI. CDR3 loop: CASRIDRAGETQYF. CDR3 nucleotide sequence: TGTGCCAGCAGGATTGACAGGGCCGGAGAGACCCAGTACTTC.

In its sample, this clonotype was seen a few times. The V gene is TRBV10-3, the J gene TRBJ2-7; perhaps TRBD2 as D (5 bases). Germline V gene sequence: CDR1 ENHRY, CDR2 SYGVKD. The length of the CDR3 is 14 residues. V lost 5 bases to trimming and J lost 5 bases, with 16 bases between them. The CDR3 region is CAISTRENLDEQYF. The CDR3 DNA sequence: TGTGCCATCAGTACGAGGGAAAATTTGGACGAGCAGTACTTC.

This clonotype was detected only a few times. The CDR3 coding sequence is TGCAGTGCTAGGGGCAGGGATCCCACAGATACGCAGTATTTT. It translates to CSARGRDPTDTQYF. The chain combines TRBV20-1 with TRBJ2-3, with D tentatively TRBD1 (5 bases). Germline V gene sequence: CDR1 DFQATT, CDR2 SNEGSKA (reference sequence). The CDR3 consists of 14 residues. V lost 3 bases to trimming and J lost 2 bases, with 12 bases between them.

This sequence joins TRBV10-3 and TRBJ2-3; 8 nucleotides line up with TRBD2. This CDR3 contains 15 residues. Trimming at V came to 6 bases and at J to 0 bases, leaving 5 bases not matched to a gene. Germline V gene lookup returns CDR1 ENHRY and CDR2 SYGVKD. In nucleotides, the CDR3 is TGTGCCATCAGGGCGGCTAGCGGGAGCACAGATACGCAGTATTTT. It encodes CAIRAASGSTDTQYF.

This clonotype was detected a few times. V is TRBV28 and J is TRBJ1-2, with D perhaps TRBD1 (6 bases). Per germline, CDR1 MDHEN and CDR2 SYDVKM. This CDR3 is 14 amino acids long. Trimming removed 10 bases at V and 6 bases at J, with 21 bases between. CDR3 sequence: CATETGTRAHGYTF. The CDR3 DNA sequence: TGTGCCACCGAAACCGGGACACGGGCTCATGGCTACACCTTC.

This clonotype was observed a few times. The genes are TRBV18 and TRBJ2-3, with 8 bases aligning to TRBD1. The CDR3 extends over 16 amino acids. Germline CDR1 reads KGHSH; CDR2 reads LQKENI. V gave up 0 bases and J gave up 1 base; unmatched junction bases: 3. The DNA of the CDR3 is TGTGCCAGCTCACCACCCACGGGACAGGGCACAGATACGCAGTATTTT. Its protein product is CASSPPTGQGTDTQYF.

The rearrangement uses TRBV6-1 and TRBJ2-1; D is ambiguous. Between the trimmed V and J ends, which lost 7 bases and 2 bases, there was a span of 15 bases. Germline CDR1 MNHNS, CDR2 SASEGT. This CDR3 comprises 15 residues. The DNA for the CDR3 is TGTGCCAGCACCCTCTCCAGCTCCGCCTACAATGAGCAGTTCTTC. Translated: CASTLSSSAYNEQFF.

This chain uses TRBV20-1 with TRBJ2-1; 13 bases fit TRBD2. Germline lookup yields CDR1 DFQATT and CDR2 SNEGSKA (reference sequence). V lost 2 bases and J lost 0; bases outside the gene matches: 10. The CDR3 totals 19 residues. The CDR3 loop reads CSARPGWTSGGSSYNEQFF. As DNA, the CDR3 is TGCAGTGCTAGACCGGGATGGACTAGCGGGGGAAGCTCCTACAATGAGCAGTTCTTC.

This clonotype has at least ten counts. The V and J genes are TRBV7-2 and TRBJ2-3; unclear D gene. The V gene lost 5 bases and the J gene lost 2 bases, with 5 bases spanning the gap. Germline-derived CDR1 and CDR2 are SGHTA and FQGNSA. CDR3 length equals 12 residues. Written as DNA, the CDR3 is TGTGCCAGCAGCCCCTACACAGATACGCAGTATTTT. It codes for CASSPYTDTQYF.

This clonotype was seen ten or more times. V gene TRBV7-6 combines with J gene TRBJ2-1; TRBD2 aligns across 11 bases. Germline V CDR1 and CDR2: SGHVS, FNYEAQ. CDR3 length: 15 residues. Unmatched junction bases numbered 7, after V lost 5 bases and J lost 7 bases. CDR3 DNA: TGTGCCAGCAGCCCACTAGCGGGAGTAAGGAATGAGCAGTTCTTC. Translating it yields CASSPLAGVRNEQFF.

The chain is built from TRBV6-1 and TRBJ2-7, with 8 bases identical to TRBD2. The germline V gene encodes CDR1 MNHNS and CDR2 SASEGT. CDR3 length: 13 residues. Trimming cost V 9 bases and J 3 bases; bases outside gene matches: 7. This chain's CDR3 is CASWRGANYEQYF. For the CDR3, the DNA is TGTGCCAGTTGGCGGGGGGCGAACTACGAGCAGTACTTC.

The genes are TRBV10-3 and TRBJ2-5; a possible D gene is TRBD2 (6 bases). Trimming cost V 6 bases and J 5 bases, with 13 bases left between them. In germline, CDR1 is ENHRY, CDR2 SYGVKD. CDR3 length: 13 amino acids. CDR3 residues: CAISLTRGETQYF. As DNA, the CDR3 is TGTGCCATCAGCCTGACTAGAGGCGAGACCCAGTACTTC.

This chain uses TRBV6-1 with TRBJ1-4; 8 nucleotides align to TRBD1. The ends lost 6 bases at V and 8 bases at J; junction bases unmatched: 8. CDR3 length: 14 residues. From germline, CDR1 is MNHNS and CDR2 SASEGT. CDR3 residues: CASRADRVEEKLFF. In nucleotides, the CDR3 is TGTGCCAGCAGGGCGGACAGGGTTGAGGAAAAACTGTTTTTT.

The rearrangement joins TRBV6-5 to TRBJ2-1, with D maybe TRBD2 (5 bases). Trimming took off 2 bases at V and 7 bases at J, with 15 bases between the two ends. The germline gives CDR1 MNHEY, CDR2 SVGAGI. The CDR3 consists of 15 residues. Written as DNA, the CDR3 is TGTGCCAGCAGTTACCGGAAGACCACGGGGAATGAGCAGTTCTTC. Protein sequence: CASSYRKTTGNEQFF.

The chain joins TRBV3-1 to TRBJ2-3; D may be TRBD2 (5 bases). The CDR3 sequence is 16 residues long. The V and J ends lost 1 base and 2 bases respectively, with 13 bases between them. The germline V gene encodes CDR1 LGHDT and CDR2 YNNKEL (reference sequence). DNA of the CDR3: TGTGCCAGCAGCCAAGTTTGGCTAGCAGCCACAGATACGCAGTATTTT. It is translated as CASSQVWLAATDTQYF.

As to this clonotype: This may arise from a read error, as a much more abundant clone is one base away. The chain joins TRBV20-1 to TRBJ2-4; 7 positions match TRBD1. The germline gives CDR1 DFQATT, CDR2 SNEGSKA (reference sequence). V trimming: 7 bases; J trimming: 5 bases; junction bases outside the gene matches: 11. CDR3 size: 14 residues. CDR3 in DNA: TGCAGTGGAAGACAGGGATTGGGCCAAAACATTCAGTACTTC. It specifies CSGRQGLGQNIQYF.

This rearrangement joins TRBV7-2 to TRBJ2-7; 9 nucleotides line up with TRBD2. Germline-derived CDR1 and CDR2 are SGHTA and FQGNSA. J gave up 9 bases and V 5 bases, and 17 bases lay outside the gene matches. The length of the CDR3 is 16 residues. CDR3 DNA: TGTGCCAGCAGCCCTATGGTCAGCGGGGGGCCCCTCGGGCAGTACTTC. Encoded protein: CASSPMVSGGPLGQYF.

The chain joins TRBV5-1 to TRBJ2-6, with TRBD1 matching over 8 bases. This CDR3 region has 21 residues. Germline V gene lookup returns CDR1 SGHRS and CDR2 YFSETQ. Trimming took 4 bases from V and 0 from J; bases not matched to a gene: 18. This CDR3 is CASSPRRQGYSSLSGANVLTF. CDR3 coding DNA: TGCGCCAGCAGCCCGAGACGACAGGGGTACTCCTCCCTCTCTGGGGCCAACGTCCTGACTTTC.

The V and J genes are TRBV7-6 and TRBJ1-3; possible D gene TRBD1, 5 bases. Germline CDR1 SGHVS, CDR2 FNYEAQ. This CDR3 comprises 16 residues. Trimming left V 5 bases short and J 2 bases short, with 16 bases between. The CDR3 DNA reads TGTGCCAGCAGCCGAGCCGGGGGGTGGACTGGAAACACCATATATTTT. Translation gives CASSRAGGWTGNTIYF.

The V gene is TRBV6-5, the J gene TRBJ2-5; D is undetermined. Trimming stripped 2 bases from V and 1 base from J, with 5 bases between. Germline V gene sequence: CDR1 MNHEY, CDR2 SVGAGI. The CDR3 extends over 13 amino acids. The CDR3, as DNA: TGTGCCAGCAGTTACACGCTCCAAGAGACCCAGTACTTC. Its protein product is CASSYTLQETQYF.